This is a list of T cell receptor beta chains from one sample in a study of blood T cell repertoires in COVID-19. Sequencing used immunoSEQ multiplex PCR; TCRdb keeps in-frame clones, though not all of them. The sample records approximately 250,000 clones, about 88% being singletons. Sequencing input: peripheral blood. The receptors derive from a man in his late teens or twenties with active or convalescent COVID-19. Each CDR3 is given with its conserved first and last residue. Fields, in order: V gene, D gene, CDR3 length, clone size, J gene, CDR3 protein, CDR3 DNA. A D gene is named only where the DNA matches it firmly. Rows may omit the clone size; those that give it use once, few, many or a size class.

v_gene: TRBV7-2
d_gene: TRBD2
len: 16
abundance: -
j_gene: TRBJ2-1
CDR3aa: CASSLFLAGVYNEQFF
CDR3nt: TGTGCCAGCAGCTTATTTCTAGCGGGGGTCTACAATGAGCAGTTCTTC

v_gene: TRBV12-3/TRBV12-4
d_gene: -
len: 13
abundance: -
j_gene: TRBJ1-5
CDR3aa: CASSLGQIQPQHF
CDR3nt: TGTGCCAGCAGTTTAGGACAGATTCAGCCCCAGCATTTT

v_gene: TRBV11-2
d_gene: -
len: 13
abundance: -
j_gene: TRBJ1-1
CDR3aa: CASSLSRNTEAFF
CDR3nt: TGTGCCAGCAGCTTGTCCAGAAACACTGAAGCTTTCTTT

v_gene: TRBV19
d_gene: TRBD1
len: 13
abundance: -
j_gene: TRBJ2-7
CDR3aa: CASTRTGTYEQYF
CDR3nt: TGTGCCAGTACCAGGACAGGTACATACGAGCAGTACTTC

v_gene: TRBV5-4
d_gene: -
len: 12
abundance: few
j_gene: TRBJ2-7
CDR3aa: CASSTFSGEQYF
CDR3nt: TGTGCCAGCAGCACGTTTTCGGGGGAGCAGTACTTC

v_gene: TRBV10-3
d_gene: -
len: 14
abundance: -
j_gene: TRBJ1-2
CDR3aa: CAISEDTTHYGYTF
CDR3nt: TGTGCCATCAGTGAGGATACTACTCACTATGGCTACACCTTC

v_gene: TRBV4-3
d_gene: TRBD1
len: 16
abundance: -
j_gene: TRBJ1-6
CDR3aa: CASSQGRTGGSPPLHF
CDR3nt: TGCGCCAGCAGCCAGGGACGTACAGGGGGCTCTCCACCCCTCCACTTT

v_gene: TRBV3-1/TRBV3-2
d_gene: -
len: 13
abundance: -
j_gene: TRBJ2-7
CDR3aa: CASSQGALYEQYF
CDR3nt: TGTGCCAGCAGCCAAGGGGCCCTCTACGAGCAGTACTTC

v_gene: TRBV24-1
d_gene: -
len: 13
abundance: -
j_gene: TRBJ1-5
CDR3aa: CATSGESNQPQHF
CDR3nt: TGTGCCACCAGTGGGGAGAGCAATCAGCCCCAGCATTTT

v_gene: TRBV5-1
d_gene: -
len: 13
abundance: -
j_gene: TRBJ1-2
CDR3aa: CASSFSQGNGYTF
CDR3nt: TGCGCCAGCAGCTTTTCACAGGGAAATGGCTACACCTTC

v_gene: TRBV4-3
d_gene: -
len: 15
abundance: few
j_gene: TRBJ1-5
CDR3aa: CASSQDRGIGQPQHF
CDR3nt: TGCGCCAGCAGCCAAGATCGGGGGATCGGTCAGCCCCAGCATTTT

v_gene: TRBV30
d_gene: TRBD1
len: 14
abundance: few
j_gene: TRBJ1-6
CDR3aa: CAWSYGTDGSPLHF
CDR3nt: TGTGCCTGGAGTTACGGGACAGACGGTTCACCCCTCCACTTT

v_gene: TRBV5-4
d_gene: -
len: 13
abundance: -
j_gene: TRBJ1-3
CDR3aa: CASSRSSGNTIYF
CDR3nt: TGTGCCAGCAGCAGGAGCTCTGGAAACACCATATATTTT

v_gene: TRBV27
d_gene: TRBD2
len: 15
abundance: -
j_gene: TRBJ2-1
CDR3aa: CASSLYLRLAGEQFF
CDR3nt: TGTGCCAGCAGTTTGTACTTACGACTAGCGGGTGAGCAGTTCTTC

v_gene: TRBV7-6
d_gene: -
len: 15
abundance: -
j_gene: TRBJ2-2
CDR3aa: CASSWAWSGTGELFF
CDR3nt: TGTGCCAGCAGCTGGGCCTGGTCAGGGACCGGGGAGCTGTTTTTT

v_gene: TRBV6-5
d_gene: -
len: 15
abundance: -
j_gene: TRBJ1-6
CDR3aa: CASSYQISYNSPLHF
CDR3nt: TGTGCCAGCAGTTATCAGATCTCCTATAATTCACCCCTCCACTTT

v_gene: TRBV7-9
d_gene: TRBD1
len: 17
abundance: -
j_gene: TRBJ2-1
CDR3aa: CASSTGVSSEGHNEQFF
CDR3nt: TGTGCCAGCAGCACAGGGGTCAGCTCAGAGGGCCACAATGAGCAGTTCTTC

v_gene: TRBV7-2
d_gene: -
len: 15
abundance: -
j_gene: TRBJ2-1
CDR3aa: CASSLSRGSYNEQFF
CDR3nt: TGTGCCAGCAGCTTATCACGGGGTTCCTACAATGAGCAGTTCTTC

v_gene: TRBV6-5
d_gene: -
len: 15
abundance: -
j_gene: TRBJ1-5
CDR3aa: CASRPGQWSNQPQHF
CDR3nt: TGTGCCAGCAGACCAGGCCAGTGGAGCAATCAGCCCCAGCATTTT

v_gene: TRBV7-9
d_gene: TRBD1
len: 16
abundance: once
j_gene: TRBJ2-7
CDR3aa: CASSGGGTGLTYEQYF
CDR3nt: TGTGCCAGCAGCGGTGGGGGGACAGGTCTTACCTACGAGCAGTACTTC

v_gene: TRBV12-3/TRBV12-4
d_gene: -
len: 13
abundance: -
j_gene: TRBJ2-7
CDR3aa: CASKKDWAYEQYF
CDR3nt: TGTGCCAGCAAAAAGGACTGGGCCTACGAGCAGTACTTC

v_gene: TRBV2
d_gene: -
len: 13
abundance: once
j_gene: TRBJ1-5
CDR3aa: CASSEPGYQPQHF
CDR3nt: TGTGCCAGCAGCGAACCGGGGTATCAGCCCCAGCATTTT

v_gene: TRBV7-9
d_gene: -
len: 17
abundance: -
j_gene: TRBJ2-5
CDR3aa: CASSPQEVGWLAETQYF
CDR3nt: TGTGCCAGCAGCCCCCAGGAGGTGGGGTGGCTCGCAGAGACCCAGTACTTC

v_gene: TRBV28
d_gene: -
len: 14
abundance: -
j_gene: TRBJ2-2
CDR3aa: CASMGGAYTGELFF
CDR3nt: TGTGCCAGCATGGGTGGGGCTTACACCGGGGAGCTGTTTTTT

v_gene: TRBV6-5
d_gene: -
len: 15
abundance: -
j_gene: TRBJ1-1
CDR3aa: CASRSQGNGITEAFF
CDR3nt: TGTGCCAGCAGATCGCAGGGGAATGGGATCACTGAAGCTTTCTTT

v_gene: TRBV15
d_gene: TRBD1
len: 16
abundance: -
j_gene: TRBJ1-1
CDR3aa: CATSSGITTGGEVAFF
CDR3nt: TGTGCCACCAGCAGTGGAATTACGACAGGGGGCGAGGTAGCTTTCTTT

v_gene: TRBV15
d_gene: -
len: 16
abundance: -
j_gene: TRBJ2-1
CDR3aa: CATSTEIGQIGNEQFF
CDR3nt: TGTGCCACCAGCACAGAGATTGGCCAAATTGGCAATGAGCAGTTCTTC

v_gene: TRBV9
d_gene: TRBD2
len: 15
abundance: -
j_gene: TRBJ2-3
CDR3aa: CASSVLAGGTDTQYF
CDR3nt: TGTGCCAGCAGCGTGCTAGCGGGCGGGACAGATACGCAGTATTTT

v_gene: TRBV7-2
d_gene: TRBD2
len: 14
abundance: -
j_gene: TRBJ2-7
CDR3aa: CASSLGAGDYEQYF
CDR3nt: TGTGCCAGCAGCTTAGGGGCGGGGGACTACGAGCAGTACTTC

v_gene: TRBV24-1
d_gene: TRBD1
len: 13
abundance: few
j_gene: TRBJ2-7
CDR3aa: CATSEGTDYEQYF
CDR3nt: TGTGCCACCAGTGAAGGGACAGATTACGAGCAGTACTTC

v_gene: TRBV4-1
d_gene: -
len: 13
abundance: once
j_gene: TRBJ1-4
CDR3aa: CASSLVGNEKLFF
CDR3nt: TGCGCCAGCAGCCTAGTGGGCAATGAAAAACTGTTTTTT

v_gene: TRBV6-5
d_gene: TRBD2
len: 14
abundance: -
j_gene: TRBJ2-7
CDR3aa: CASNMGGSPHEQYF
CDR3nt: TGTGCCAGCAACATGGGGGGGTCACCCCACGAGCAGTACTTC

v_gene: TRBV6-6
d_gene: -
len: 14
abundance: -
j_gene: TRBJ1-5
CDR3aa: CASRSQDSNQPQHF
CDR3nt: TGTGCCAGCAGATCACAAGATAGCAATCAGCCCCAGCATTTT

v_gene: TRBV6-5
d_gene: TRBD1
len: 14
abundance: -
j_gene: TRBJ2-5
CDR3aa: CASMRSGGQETQYF
CDR3nt: TGTGCCAGCATGAGGTCAGGGGGCCAAGAGACCCAGTACTTC

v_gene: TRBV19
d_gene: TRBD2
len: 18
abundance: -
j_gene: TRBJ2-5
CDR3aa: CASSIAGRSGSSQETQYF
CDR3nt: TGTGCCAGTAGTATAGCGGGCCGAAGCGGGAGCTCTCAAGAGACCCAGTACTTC

v_gene: TRBV7-2
d_gene: -
len: 15
abundance: once
j_gene: TRBJ2-3
CDR3aa: CASSSTSEDRNTQYF
CDR3nt: TGTGCCAGCAGCTCGACCAGCGAGGATAGGAATACGCAGTATTTT

v_gene: TRBV9
d_gene: -
len: 13
abundance: -
j_gene: TRBJ2-3
CDR3aa: CASSVAPGDTQYF
CDR3nt: TGTGCCAGCAGCGTAGCCCCGGGAGATACGCAGTATTTT

v_gene: TRBV4-1
d_gene: -
len: 15
abundance: -
j_gene: TRBJ1-4
CDR3aa: CASSQAGGSGEKLFF
CDR3nt: TGCGCCAGCAGCCAAGCTGGAGGGAGCGGTGAAAAACTGTTTTTT

v_gene: TRBV2
d_gene: TRBD2
len: 17
abundance: -
j_gene: TRBJ2-2
CDR3aa: CASSEVLAGVPAGELFF
CDR3nt: TGTGCCAGCAGTGAAGTTTTAGCGGGGGTCCCCGCCGGGGAGCTGTTTTTT

v_gene: TRBV5-4
d_gene: TRBD2
len: 16
abundance: -
j_gene: TRBJ2-3
CDR3aa: CASSPSGGRNTDTQYF
CDR3nt: TGTGCCAGCAGCCCTAGCGGGGGGAGGAACACAGATACGCAGTATTTT

v_gene: TRBV5-6
d_gene: TRBD2
len: 17
abundance: -
j_gene: TRBJ2-7
CDR3aa: CASSSGTAGGRAYEQYF
CDR3nt: TGTGCCAGCAGCTCCGGTACAGCGGGAGGGCGGGCCTACGAGCAGTACTTC

v_gene: TRBV28
d_gene: -
len: 13
abundance: -
j_gene: TRBJ2-2
CDR3aa: CASIARGTGELFF
CDR3nt: TGTGCCAGCATAGCCCGGGGCACCGGGGAGCTGTTTTTT

v_gene: TRBV6-5
d_gene: -
len: 15
abundance: -
j_gene: TRBJ2-2
CDR3aa: CASSYERQRTGELFF
CDR3nt: TGTGCCAGCAGTTACGAGCGTCAGAGGACCGGGGAGCTGTTTTTT

v_gene: TRBV19
d_gene: TRBD1
len: 13
abundance: -
j_gene: TRBJ1-1
CDR3aa: CASSGTGGTEAFF
CDR3nt: TGTGCCAGTTCCGGGACAGGTGGGACTGAAGCTTTCTTT

v_gene: TRBV11-3
d_gene: TRBD1
len: 15
abundance: -
j_gene: TRBJ2-7
CDR3aa: CASSLTGTDSYEQYF
CDR3nt: TGTGCCAGCAGCCTCACCGGGACAGACTCCTACGAGCAGTACTTC

v_gene: TRBV30
d_gene: -
len: 14
abundance: -
j_gene: TRBJ1-2
CDR3aa: CAWSRAFGVYGYTF
CDR3nt: TGTGCCTGGAGTCGGGCTTTCGGGGTCTATGGCTACACCTTC

v_gene: TRBV6-1
d_gene: -
len: 15
abundance: once
j_gene: TRBJ1-5
CDR3aa: CASSEDNTSNQPQHF
CDR3nt: TGTGCCAGCAGTGAAGATAACACCTCCAATCAGCCCCAGCATTTT

v_gene: TRBV28
d_gene: -
len: 14
abundance: -
j_gene: TRBJ1-3
CDR3aa: CASSSGSRGHTIYF
CDR3nt: TGTGCCAGCAGCTCCGGGTCGCGGGGACACACCATATATTTT

v_gene: TRBV20-1
d_gene: TRBD1
len: 15
abundance: -
j_gene: TRBJ1-2
CDR3aa: CSASPLTGANYGYTF
CDR3nt: TGCAGTGCTAGTCCCCTTACAGGGGCTAACTATGGCTACACCTTC

v_gene: TRBV27
d_gene: -
len: 13
abundance: once
j_gene: TRBJ1-1
CDR3aa: CASATRDYTEAFF
CDR3nt: TGTGCCAGCGCTACCAGGGATTACACTGAAGCTTTCTTT

v_gene: TRBV2
d_gene: -
len: 14
abundance: -
j_gene: TRBJ1-4
CDR3aa: CASLEDATNEKLFF
CDR3nt: TGTGCCAGCCTTGAGGATGCAACTAATGAAAAACTGTTTTTT

v_gene: TRBV7-2
d_gene: TRBD1
len: 15
abundance: -
j_gene: TRBJ1-2
CDR3aa: CASSLEEAGGQGYTF
CDR3nt: TGTGCCAGCAGCTTAGAGGAGGCAGGGGGGCAGGGCTACACCTTC